This T cell receptor (beta chain) is from a study of shared clonotypes between healthy human individuals. Study-level findings and limits: Sequencing depth was expected to influence donor clonotype sharing.

CD45RO negativity and positive selection for CCR7 defined naive CD8 cells, a population that excluded terminally differentiated effector memory CD45RA+ cells. Here immunoSEQ multiplex PCR was the method, and the copy in TCRdb shows in-frame clones only, minus some. This table has about 2.1 million clones, over 85% appearing once. This clone was observed a single time. Its antigen is not known. CDR3 length: 16 amino acids. V lost 0 bases, J lost 8 bases, and 17 bases lay in between. CDR1 and CDR2 from the germline V gene are MGHRA and YSYEKL. The sequence was obtained from a man between 18 and 35 years old in good health. Some clones in this sample may be carry-over from other donors' samples. Material: naive CD8+ T cells from PBMCs. V gene TRBV4-1 combines with J gene TRBJ1-3, with D hard to call. The CDR3 reads CASSQDAGFLGDTIYF. The CDR3 DNA reads TGCGCCAGCAGCCAAGATGCGGGTTTCTTAGGAGACACCATATATTTT.